The next 27 T cell receptor beta chains were all read from a single sample in a study of persistence of HIV-infected CD4 T cells. This was the immunoSEQ version 4 assay in survey mode. Profiling relied on immunoSEQ multiplex PCR, and the TCRdb table lists in-frame clones only, not all of them. Of some 13,000 clones listed, around 68% are singletons. Cells were stimulated with CMV-infected fibroblast lysates at 8.5 to 10 ug/mL. Responding CD4+ T cells were sorted by upregulation of both CD40 ligand and CD69. Their specific antigens are unknown. The sequenced sample was CD4+ T cells sorted from PBMCs after approximately 19-hour stimulation, obtained from a patient who received antiretroviral therapy. The receptors shown here come from an adult man with HIV who was CMV-seropositive.

The chain is built from TRBV5-1 and TRBJ1-6, with no clear D. Trimming cost V 0 bases and J 1 base, with 8 bases left between them. Germline CDR1 reads SGHRS; CDR2 reads YFSETQ. CDR3 length equals 16 residues. CDR3 nucleotide sequence: TGCGCCAGCAGCTTGGACCTCCGGTCCTATAATTCACCCCTCCACTTT. It specifies CASSLDLRSYNSPLHF.

This chain links TRBV2 with TRBJ1-4; perhaps TRBD1 as D (5 bases). The CDR3 sequence is 13 residues long. Germline CDR1 and CDR2: SNHLY and FYNNEI. V gave up 9 bases and J gave up 5 bases, with 13 bases separating them. The CDR3 region is CASHRDGNEKLFF. The CDR3 DNA reads as TGTGCCAGTCACCGGGACGGCAATGAAAAACTGTTTTTT.

By share of the sample, this clone is medium-sized. This chain uses TRBV7-3 with TRBJ1-1; D might be TRBD1 (5 bases). Germline V CDR1 and CDR2: SGHTA, FQGTGA. The CDR3 has 13 amino acids. With 5 bases removed from V and 4 bases from J, the gap between germline ends came to 11 bases. CDR3: CASSTDGATEAFF. CDR3 in DNA: TGTGCCAGCAGCACGGATGGGGCCACTGAAGCTTTCTTT.

The chain couples TRBV4-1 to TRBJ2-1, with a tentative D call TRBD1 (5 bases). V was shortened by 8 bases and J by 9 bases, with 23 bases between the two germline ends. The CDR3 is made up of 15 amino acids. Germline V gene lookup returns CDR1 MGHRA and CDR2 YSYEKL. As DNA, the CDR3 is TGCGCCAGCTCCCGCGGTCCGTCTAAAAGGGGTGAGCAGTTCTTC. It specifies CASSRGPSKRGEQFF.

The chain joins TRBV5-1 to TRBJ1-3; D call uncertain. The ends were cut back, 0 bases at V and 2 bases at J, with 9 bases in the middle. The CDR3 length is 15 residues. CDR1 and CDR2 (germline): SGHRS, YFSETQ. The CDR3 bases are TGCGCCAGCAGCTTGGATACGGGAGCTGGAAACACCATATATTTT. The encoded protein is CASSLDTGAGNTIYF. Full variable domain (outside the CDR3, taken from reference TRBV5-1 and TRBJ1-3): KAGVTQTPRYLIKTRGQQVTLSCSPISGHRSVSWYQQTPGQGLQFLFEYFSETQRNKGNFPGRFSGRQFSNSRSEMNVSTLELGDSALYLCASSLDTGAGNTIYFGEGSWLTVV.

The chain combines TRBV7-2 with TRBJ2-1, with TRBD2 matching 10 bases. Germline V gene data show CDR1 as SGHTA and CDR2 as FQGNSA. The CDR3 runs to 14 residues. The trim removed 2 bases at V and 8 bases at J, leaving 3 bases unmatched. The CDR3, as DNA: TGTGCCAGCAGCTTAAGCGGGGGGGCGTATGAGCAGTTCTTC. It encodes CASSLSGGAYEQFF.

The genes are TRBV5-1 and TRBJ2-1; 10 positions match TRBD2. The V gene end was trimmed by 1 base and the J gene end by 7 bases; junction bases not matched to a gene: 8. This CDR3 spans 16 amino acids. The germline V gene encodes CDR1 SGHRS and CDR2 YFSETQ. This CDR3 reads CASSLRLAGDLNEQFF. The CDR3 DNA is TGCGCCAGCAGCTTGCGTCTAGCGGGGGATTTAAATGAGCAGTTCTTC.

This chain links TRBV20-1 with TRBJ1-2, with D perhaps matching TRBD1 (5 bases). Trimming shortened V by 4 bases and J by 3 bases, and 6 bases separated the two germline ends. The CDR3 sequence is 11 residues long. The germline gives CDR1 DFQATT, CDR2 SNEGSKA (reference sequence). This CDR3 reads CSATTDYGYTF. The CDR3 DNA is TGCAGTGCTACGACAGACTATGGCTACACCTTC.

This clone was recorded a few times. This chain links TRBV28 with TRBJ2-7; TRBD1 matches 9 bases. The CDR3 totals 14 residues. Losses at the gene ends were 6 bases for V and 4 bases for J; bases not matched to a gene: 7. CDR1 MDHEN and CDR2 SYDVKM come from the germline V gene. CDR3: CASRRTGEFYEQYF. DNA of the CDR3: TGTGCCAGCAGGCGGACAGGGGAATTTTACGAGCAGTACTTC.

The gene calls are TRBV28 and TRBJ1-4, with 7 bases aligning to TRBD1. This CDR3 has 14 amino acids. V dropped 4 bases and J dropped 8; count of bases not matched to a gene: 7. Looked up from germline, CDR1 is MDHEN and CDR2 is SYDVKM. The CDR3, as DNA: TGTGCCAGCAGTTCCGGGACAGTTGCAGAAAAACTGTTTTTT. This gives the protein CASSSGTVAEKLFF.

The genes are TRBV2 and TRBJ1-2, with D possibly matching TRBD1 (6 bases). The length of the CDR3 is 13 residues. Between the trimmed V and J ends, which lost 6 bases and 8 bases, there was a span of 16 bases. Germline V CDR1 and CDR2: SNHLY, FYNNEI. This CDR3 is CASRANWGPGYTF. CDR3 bases: TGTGCCAGCAGAGCTAATTGGGGGCCCGGCTACACCTTC.

The V and J genes are TRBV10-1 and TRBJ2-1; no firm D call. Germline V gene sequence: CDR1 WNHNN, CDR2 SYGVQD (reference sequence). The V and J ends lost 5 bases and 4 bases respectively, with 9 bases between them. The CDR3 covers 13 residues. This CDR3 is CASSPNGYNEQFF. The CDR3 DNA reads as TGCGCCAGCAGTCCAAACGGATACAATGAGCAGTTCTTC.

The J gene is TRBJ1-3, the V gene TRBV30; TRBD1 might be the D (5 bases). CDR1 is GTSNPN, CDR2 SVGIG, per germline (reference sequence). V was trimmed by 3 bases and J by 7 bases, leaving 13 bases between them. This CDR3 spans 13 amino acids. The CDR3 sequence: CAWRADWGNTIYF. The CDR3 DNA sequence: TGTGCCTGGAGGGCAGATTGGGGGAACACCATATATTTT.

This chain connects TRBV15 to TRBJ1-4, with 9 bases that match TRBD1. Looked up from germline, CDR1 is LNHNV and CDR2 is YYDKDF (reference sequence). The CDR3 length is 15 residues. Losses at the gene ends were 1 base for V and 6 bases for J; bases not matched to a gene: 3. The CDR3 DNA follows: TGTGCCACCAGCAGAGCGACAGGGGGGGATGAAAAACTGTTTTTT. This gives the protein CATSRATGGDEKLFF.

This clone was counted once. The chain carries TRBV5-8 and TRBJ2-3; D is unclear. The CDR3 consists of 13 residues. The V gene's germline CDR1 is SGHTS and CDR2 YDEGEE. Trimming removed 5 bases from V and 1 base from J, with 8 bases in between. The CDR3 nucleotides read TGTGCCAGCAGGCCTACAGGCACAGATACGCAGTATTTT. Translated: CASRPTGTDTQYF.

This clone was recorded a few times. The chain carries TRBV5-1 and TRBJ2-3; 8 bases map to TRBD2. The ends lost 3 bases at V and 6 bases at J; junction bases unmatched: 12. The CDR3 spans 16 residues. Germline CDR1 and CDR2: SGHRS and YFSETQ. Here the CDR3 reads CASSSSPGTSIDTQYF. In DNA, the CDR3 is TGCGCCAGCAGCTCGAGCCCCGGGACTAGTATTGATACGCAGTATTTT. The full variable domain, completed using reference TRBV5-1 and TRBJ2-3, is KAGVTQTPRYLIKTRGQQVTLSCSPISGHRSVSWYQQTPGQGLQFLFEYFSETQRNKGNFPGRFSGRQFSNSRSEMNVSTLELGDSALYLCASSSSPGTSIDTQYFGPGTRLTVL.

The chain employs TRBV5-1 and TRBJ2-1, with TRBD2 matching over 9 bases. Germline loops: CDR1 SGHRS, CDR2 YFSETQ. V lost 4 bases to trimming and J lost 0 bases; unmatched junction nucleotides: 5. The CDR3 runs to 16 residues. In DNA form, the CDR3 reads TGCGCCAGCAGCATGAGCGGGGGGAGCTCCTACAATGAGCAGTTCTTC. Protein sequence: CASSMSGGSSYNEQFF.

J is TRBJ2-1 and V is TRBV2; the D gene could be TRBD1 or TRBD2 (6 bases each). Trimming cost V 4 bases and J 1 base, with 11 bases left between them. Per the germline V gene, CDR1 is SNHLY and CDR2 is FYNNEI. The CDR3 consists of 15 residues. The CDR3, as DNA: TGTGCCAGCAGTGTTAGGGGGGCATCCTACAATGAGCAGTTCTTC. Amino acids: CASSVRGASYNEQFF.

The rearrangement joins TRBV7-2 to TRBJ2-7; 13 nucleotides align to TRBD2. V was clipped by 3 bases and J by 6 bases; unmatched bases: 8. CDR3 length: 16 amino acids. Per the germline V gene, CDR1 is SGHTA and CDR2 is FQGNSA. CDR3 residues: CASSLTSGGIQSEQYF. The CDR3 DNA sequence: TGTGCCAGCAGCTTGACTAGCGGGGGGATTCAGAGCGAGCAGTACTTC.

The rearrangement uses TRBV19 and TRBJ2-6; tentative D call: TRBD2 (5 bases). Deletions cut 3 bases from V and 4 bases from J, with 10 bases between. Germline assignment: CDR1 LNHDA and CDR2 SQIVND (reference sequence). The CDR3 length is 15 residues. The CDR3 reads CASSIEGSGANVLTF. The CDR3 nucleotides are TGTGCCAGTAGTATTGAGGGTTCCGGGGCCAACGTCCTGACTTTC.

This clone has more than one count but fewer than ten. This rearrangement joins TRBV7-7 to TRBJ2-1; 14 nucleotides align to TRBD2. The V gene end was trimmed by 5 bases and the J gene end by 9 bases; junction bases not matched to a gene: 6. The CDR3 covers 15 residues. The germline V gene has CDR1 SSHAT and CDR2 FNYEAQ (reference sequence). The CDR3 here is CASSPGLAGGLEQFF. In DNA, the CDR3 is TGTGCCAGCAGCCCCGGACTAGCGGGGGGCCTTGAGCAGTTCTTC.

The chain is built from TRBV7-3 and TRBJ2-3; TRBD1 might be the D (5 bases). The CDR3 covers 15 residues. V lost 1 base to trimming and J lost 5 bases, with 13 bases between them. Germline V gene sequence: CDR1 SGHTA, CDR2 FQGTGA. CDR3: CASSLNGARGDTQYF. Here the CDR3 DNA reads TGTGCCAGCAGCTTAAATGGGGCCAGAGGAGATACGCAGTATTTT. Based on the CDR3 plus reference TRBV7-3 and TRBJ2-3, the full variable domain is GAGVSQTPSNKVTEKGKYVELRCDPISGHTALYWYRQSLGQGPEFLIYFQGTGAADDSGLPNDRFFAVRPEGSVSTLKIQRTERGDSAVYLCASSLNGARGDTQYFGPGTRLTVL.

This sequence joins TRBV28 and TRBJ2-2; 8 bases are shared with TRBD2. Trimming removed 6 bases from V and 6 bases from J; junction bases left unmatched: 15. The CDR3 covers 17 residues. In germline, CDR1 is MDHEN, CDR2 SYDVKM. The CDR3 reads CASRIPPGLESAGELFF. CDR3 nucleotides: TGTGCCAGCAGGATACCACCGGGACTAGAGTCCGCCGGGGAGCTGTTTTTT. Together with reference TRBV28 and TRBJ2-2, the CDR3 gives the full variable domain: DVKVTQSSRYLVKRTGEKVFLECVQDMDHENMFWYRQDPGLGLRLIYFSYDVKMKEKGDIPEGYSVSREKKERFSLILESASTNQTSMYLCASRIPPGLESAGELFFGEGSRLTVL.

This chain uses TRBV6-5 with TRBJ1-2; D might be TRBD1 (5 bases). The V gene lost 10 bases and the J gene lost 4 bases, with 13 bases spanning the gap. Looked up from germline, CDR1 is MNHEY and CDR2 is SVGAGI. CDR3 size: 12 residues. CDR3 in DNA: TGTGCCACCTCTGACCAGGGCTATGGCTACACCTTC. Translation gives CATSDQGYGYTF.

V gene TRBV4-1 combines with J gene TRBJ2-1; possibly TRBD2 for D (6 bases). Germline V lookup: CDR1 MGHRA, CDR2 YSYEKL. V was clipped by 1 base and J by 2 bases, with 18 bases between them. The CDR3 loop spans 18 amino acids. The DNA for the CDR3 is TGCGCCAGCAGCCAAGGGGTCCAGACTAGTCTAACCTACAATGAGCAGTTCTTC. This encodes CASSQGVQTSLTYNEQFF.

The J gene is TRBJ1-2, the V gene TRBV7-2; 8 nucleotides match TRBD1. The CDR3 covers 14 residues. V lost 5 bases and J lost 2; bases outside the gene matches: 4. The V gene's germline CDR1 is SGHTA and CDR2 FQGNSA. For the CDR3, the DNA is TGTGCCAGCAGCCCAAGGACAGGGAACTATGGCTACACCTTC. Translation gives CASSPRTGNYGYTF.

This clone occurred a few times. The chain is built from TRBV5-1 and TRBJ1-1, with no clear D. CDR1 is SGHRS, CDR2 YFSETQ, per germline. V dropped 2 bases and J dropped 4 bases, with 18 bases sitting between them. This CDR3 has 16 residues. The CDR3 DNA sequence: TGCGCCAGCAGCTTCACTCAGGACCAGGTCTTCACTGAAGCTTTCTTT. Its protein product is CASSFTQDQVFTEAFF.